The rows below give T cell receptor beta chains drawn from one sample of a study of T cells in Graves' hyperthyroidism and ophthalmopathy. TCRdb passed the multiplex PCR reads through MiXCR, listing each CDR3 protein once. This table holds approximately 710,000 distinct CDR3 sequences, 15% to 20% found once. What was sequenced was blood. The receptors originated from a man aged 50 or older with Graves' hyperthyroidism. Both conserved end residues are part of each CDR3. The order of the fields is J gene, clone size, D gene, V gene, CDR3 DNA, CDR3 protein. A D gene is named only where the DNA matches it firmly. Clone size, where shown, is once, few, many, or a class for clones that have expanded.

j_call: TRBJ2-1; clone_size: many; d_call: TRBD2; v_call: TRBV7-3; cdr3_nt: TGTGCCAGCAGCTTAGGGACTAGCGGGAACAATGAGCAGTTCTTC; cdr3_aa: CASSLGTSGNNEQFF
j_call: TRBJ2-1; clone_size: -; d_call: TRBD2; v_call: TRBV19; cdr3_nt: TGTGCCAGTACCATAAATAGCGGGAGTTTTAATGAGCAGTTCTTC; cdr3_aa: CASTINSGSFNEQFF
j_call: TRBJ2-7; clone_size: -; d_call: TRBD1; v_call: TRBV10-2; cdr3_nt: TGCGCCAGCAGTGAGAAATTGACAGGGGGGGGCCACGAGCAGTACTTC; cdr3_aa: CASSEKLTGGGHEQYF
j_call: TRBJ2-3; clone_size: many; d_call: TRBD2; v_call: TRBV7-2; cdr3_nt: TGTGCCAGCAGCGTCGGGGGGGGTACGCAGTATTTT; cdr3_aa: CASSVGGGTQYF
j_call: TRBJ2-2; clone_size: many; d_call: -; v_call: TRBV6-2/TRBV6-3; cdr3_nt: TGTGCCAGCAGTTACGGGTCCCCGGCGGACACCGGGGAGCTGTTTTTT; cdr3_aa: CASSYGSPADTGELFF
j_call: TRBJ1-2; clone_size: few; d_call: TRBD1; v_call: TRBV6-2/TRBV6-3; cdr3_nt: TGTGCCAGCACCGGACAGGGTGCTGTTATATTTAATGGCTACACCTTC; cdr3_aa: CASTGQGAVIFNGYTF
j_call: TRBJ1-2; clone_size: many; d_call: -; v_call: TRBV12-3/TRBV12-4; cdr3_nt: TGTGCCAGCAGCCCCATATCAGGGATTAACTATGGCTACACCTTC; cdr3_aa: CASSPISGINYGYTF
j_call: TRBJ2-6; clone_size: few; d_call: -; v_call: TRBV7-3; cdr3_nt: TGTGCCAGCAGCTTACCCGGGCGCCGTGGGGCCAACGTCCTGACTTTC; cdr3_aa: CASSLPGRRGANVLTF
j_call: TRBJ2-7; clone_size: -; d_call: -; v_call: TRBV7-9; cdr3_nt: TGTGCCAGCAGCGCGGTTTGGGCAGGGGTCGAGCAGTACTTC; cdr3_aa: CASSAVWAGVEQYF
j_call: TRBJ2-1; clone_size: -; d_call: TRBD2; v_call: TRBV20-1; cdr3_nt: TGCAGTGCTCCGGGACTAGTTGACAATGAGCAGTTCTTC; cdr3_aa: CSAPGLVDNEQFF
j_call: TRBJ2-7; clone_size: many; d_call: TRBD1; v_call: TRBV11-2; cdr3_nt: TGTGCCAGCAGCCCCCGGACAGGGGGCACCCCCTACGAGCAGTACTTC; cdr3_aa: CASSPRTGGTPYEQYF
j_call: TRBJ1-2; clone_size: many; d_call: TRBD1; v_call: TRBV7-9; cdr3_nt: TGTGCCAGCAGCTCCTTACAGGGGTACTATGGCTACACCTTC; cdr3_aa: CASSSLQGYYGYTF
j_call: TRBJ2-6; clone_size: -; d_call: -; v_call: TRBV11-2; cdr3_nt: TGTGCCAGCAGCCCCCCCTTAGAGGTCGACTCTGGGGCCAACGTCCTGACTTTC; cdr3_aa: CASSPPLEVDSGANVLTF
j_call: TRBJ1-1; clone_size: -; d_call: -; v_call: TRBV7-9; cdr3_nt: TGTGCCAGCAGTTCCTCCCTATCCACCGGCAACACTGAAGCTTTCTTT; cdr3_aa: CASSSSLSTGNTEAFF
j_call: TRBJ2-1; clone_size: few; d_call: TRBD1; v_call: TRBV19; cdr3_nt: TGTGCCAGTAAGTCATATACAGGGGGCAGTTCCTACAATGAGCAGTTCTTC; cdr3_aa: CASKSYTGGSSYNEQFF
j_call: TRBJ1-1; clone_size: many; d_call: -; v_call: TRBV11-2; cdr3_nt: TGTGCCAGCAGCTTAGTTTCAGGGGTGGATGCTGAAGCTTTCTTT; cdr3_aa: CASSLVSGVDAEAFF
j_call: TRBJ2-5; clone_size: -; d_call: -; v_call: TRBV5-4; cdr3_nt: TGTGCCAGCAGCCCCGGGCCTCAAGGGGAGACCCAGTACTTC; cdr3_aa: CASSPGPQGETQYF
j_call: TRBJ2-3; clone_size: -; d_call: TRBD1; v_call: TRBV24-1; cdr3_nt: TGTGCCACCAGTCCCGGACAGGGACCCACAGATACGCAGTATTTT; cdr3_aa: CATSPGQGPTDTQYF
j_call: TRBJ2-1; clone_size: many; d_call: TRBD1; v_call: TRBV24-1; cdr3_nt: TGTGCCACCAGTAGCCGGGGACAGGGGTACAATGAGCAGTTCTTC; cdr3_aa: CATSSRGQGYNEQFF
j_call: TRBJ2-5; clone_size: few; d_call: TRBD2; v_call: TRBV9; cdr3_nt: TGTGCCAGCAGCGCCGGGACTAGCGGGAGGGCGACCCAGTACTTC; cdr3_aa: CASSAGTSGRATQYF
j_call: TRBJ2-3; clone_size: many; d_call: -; v_call: TRBV2; cdr3_nt: TGTGCCAGCCGAGGGTGGGGCAGCACAGATACGCAGTATTTT; cdr3_aa: CASRGWGSTDTQYF
j_call: TRBJ2-1; clone_size: many; d_call: TRBD2; v_call: TRBV24-1; cdr3_nt: TGTGCCACCAGTGTCCCAACTAGCGGGAGGGCCCCTGAGCAGTTCTTC; cdr3_aa: CATSVPTSGRAPEQFF
j_call: TRBJ2-3; clone_size: -; d_call: -; v_call: TRBV5-1; cdr3_nt: TGCGCCAGCGGCCAATGGGGGAACACAGATACGCAGTATTTT; cdr3_aa: CASGQWGNTDTQYF
j_call: TRBJ2-3; clone_size: many; d_call: -; v_call: TRBV20-1; cdr3_nt: TGCAGTGCTAGAGATCGGACAAGGGGCGCAGATACGCAGTATTTT; cdr3_aa: CSARDRTRGADTQYF
j_call: TRBJ1-5; clone_size: many; d_call: -; v_call: TRBV6-1; cdr3_nt: TGTGCCAGCAGTGCCTCCGGGACAAGCAATCAGCCCCAGCATTTT; cdr3_aa: CASSASGTSNQPQHF
j_call: TRBJ1-6; clone_size: many; d_call: -; v_call: TRBV27; cdr3_nt: TGTGCCAGCAGTTTAGTGGGTGGGGAGTCCTATAATTCACCCCTCCACTTT; cdr3_aa: CASSLVGGESYNSPLHF
j_call: TRBJ2-7; clone_size: many; d_call: -; v_call: TRBV29-1; cdr3_nt: TGCAGCGTTAAAACAGTCTACGAGCAGTACTTC; cdr3_aa: CSVKTVYEQYF
j_call: TRBJ2-1; clone_size: many; d_call: TRBD2; v_call: TRBV11-2; cdr3_nt: TGTGCCAGCGCTGGGCTAGCGGCTTACAATGAGCAGTTCTTC; cdr3_aa: CASAGLAAYNEQFF
j_call: TRBJ2-1; clone_size: many; d_call: -; v_call: TRBV19; cdr3_nt: TGTGCCAGTAGTATGGAAGCGGAGCGACTTGAGCAGTTCTTC; cdr3_aa: CASSMEAERLEQFF
j_call: TRBJ1-5; clone_size: many; d_call: -; v_call: TRBV30; cdr3_nt: TGTGCCTGGAGTCGGCAGAGGAATCAGCCCCAGCATTTT; cdr3_aa: CAWSRQRNQPQHF
j_call: TRBJ1-1; clone_size: -; d_call: -; v_call: TRBV7-9; cdr3_nt: TGTGCCAGCAGCTTGACCAGACAGAGGGGCACTGAAGCTTTCTTT; cdr3_aa: CASSLTRQRGTEAFF
j_call: TRBJ2-2; clone_size: many; d_call: -; v_call: TRBV29-1; cdr3_nt: TGCAGCGCCCGGGAGCTTCTGACCGGGGAGCTGTTTTTT; cdr3_aa: CSARELLTGELFF
j_call: TRBJ1-1; clone_size: many; d_call: TRBD1; v_call: TRBV20-1; cdr3_nt: TGCAGTGCTAGGCGCAGAGGACAGGCCAACACTGAAGCTTTCTTT; cdr3_aa: CSARRRGQANTEAFF
j_call: TRBJ2-7; clone_size: many; d_call: TRBD2; v_call: TRBV6-1; cdr3_nt: TGTGCCATCCCCGCCCGGGGAGGGCCTGGGGACGAGCAGTACTTC; cdr3_aa: CAIPARGGPGDEQYF
j_call: TRBJ2-7; clone_size: many; d_call: -; v_call: TRBV12-3/TRBV12-4; cdr3_nt: TGTGCCAGCAGTTTAGGACAGTACGAGCAGTACTTC; cdr3_aa: CASSLGQYEQYF
j_call: TRBJ2-1; clone_size: many; d_call: -; v_call: TRBV7-2; cdr3_nt: TGTGCCAGCAGCTTAGCGGGCAGCGGGTTTACGGATGAGCAGTTCTTC; cdr3_aa: CASSLAGSGFTDEQFF
j_call: TRBJ2-1; clone_size: -; d_call: TRBD2; v_call: TRBV27; cdr3_nt: TGTGCCAGCAGATCCCTTAGCGGGAGGAGATCGAATGAGCAGTTCTTC; cdr3_aa: CASRSLSGRRSNEQFF
j_call: TRBJ2-3; clone_size: -; d_call: TRBD2; v_call: TRBV5-1; cdr3_nt: TGCGACAGCAGCTTGCCGTCTAGCGGAGGTATCACAGATACGCAGTATTTT; cdr3_aa: CDSSLPSSGGITDTQYF
j_call: TRBJ2-7; clone_size: -; d_call: -; v_call: TRBV6-2/TRBV6-3; cdr3_nt: TGTGCCAGCAGTTACTGGCCGGGGAACGAGCGGTACTTC; cdr3_aa: CASSYWPGNERYF
j_call: TRBJ1-2; clone_size: once; d_call: -; v_call: TRBV7-2; cdr3_nt: TGTGCCAGCAGCTTAAAGGGGGTCCCAACTACGTGGGGCTACACCTTC; cdr3_aa: CASSLKGVPTTWGYTF
j_call: TRBJ2-3; clone_size: -; d_call: TRBD1; v_call: TRBV12-3/TRBV12-4; cdr3_nt: TGTGCCAGCAGTCCCACGGGACAGGGTACAGATACGCAGTATTTT; cdr3_aa: CASSPTGQGTDTQYF
j_call: TRBJ2-5; clone_size: -; d_call: TRBD2; v_call: TRBV5-1; cdr3_nt: TGCGCCAGCAGCGCAGGGACTACGAGATGGGAGACCCAGTACTTC; cdr3_aa: CASSAGTTRWETQYF
j_call: TRBJ2-3; clone_size: -; d_call: -; v_call: TRBV29-1; cdr3_nt: TGCAGCGTTGAATACGAGGAGGGCCTATTATATACGCAGTATTTT; cdr3_aa: CSVEYEEGLLYTQYF
j_call: TRBJ2-7; clone_size: -; d_call: -; v_call: TRBV28; cdr3_nt: TGTGCCAGCAGTTTCTCCCCCCCTGCTTCCTCCTACGAGCAGTACTTC; cdr3_aa: CASSFSPPASSYEQYF
j_call: TRBJ2-7; clone_size: many; d_call: -; v_call: TRBV2; cdr3_nt: TGTGCCAGCTTGGGGCAGAGGTCCTACGAGCAGTACTTC; cdr3_aa: CASLGQRSYEQYF
j_call: TRBJ1-1; clone_size: many; d_call: -; v_call: TRBV24-1; cdr3_nt: TGTGCCCCCCCAAAGGGGATGAACACTGAAGCTTTCTTT; cdr3_aa: CAPPKGMNTEAFF
j_call: TRBJ1-2; clone_size: many; d_call: -; v_call: TRBV12-3/TRBV12-4; cdr3_nt: TGTGCCAGCAGCACATCAAGGGATTTTAACTATGGCTACACCTTC; cdr3_aa: CASSTSRDFNYGYTF
j_call: TRBJ2-7; clone_size: many; d_call: -; v_call: TRBV28; cdr3_nt: TGTGCCAGCAGTGAGGGACTGTTCTCCTACGAGCAGTACTTC; cdr3_aa: CASSEGLFSYEQYF
j_call: TRBJ1-2; clone_size: few; d_call: -; v_call: TRBV9; cdr3_nt: TGTGCCAGCAGCGACCGGGCGGCAGGTTCCTATTATGGCTACACCTTC; cdr3_aa: CASSDRAAGSYYGYTF